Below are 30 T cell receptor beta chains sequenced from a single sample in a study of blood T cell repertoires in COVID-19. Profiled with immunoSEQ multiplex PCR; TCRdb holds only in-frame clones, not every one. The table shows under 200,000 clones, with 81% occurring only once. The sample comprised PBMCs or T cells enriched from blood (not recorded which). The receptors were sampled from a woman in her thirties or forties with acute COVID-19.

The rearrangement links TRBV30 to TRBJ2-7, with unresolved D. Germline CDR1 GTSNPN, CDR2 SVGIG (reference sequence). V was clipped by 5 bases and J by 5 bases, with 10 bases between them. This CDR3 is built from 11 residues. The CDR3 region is CAWSLENEQYF. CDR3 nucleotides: TGTGCCTGGTCCCTCGAGAACGAGCAGTACTTC.

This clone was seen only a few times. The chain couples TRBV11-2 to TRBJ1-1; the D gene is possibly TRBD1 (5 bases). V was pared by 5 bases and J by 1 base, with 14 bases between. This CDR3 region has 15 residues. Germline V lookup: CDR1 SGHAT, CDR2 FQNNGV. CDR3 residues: CASSTRRDGNTEAFF. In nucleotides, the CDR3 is TGTGCCAGCAGCACACGGCGGGACGGGAACACTGAAGCTTTCTTT.

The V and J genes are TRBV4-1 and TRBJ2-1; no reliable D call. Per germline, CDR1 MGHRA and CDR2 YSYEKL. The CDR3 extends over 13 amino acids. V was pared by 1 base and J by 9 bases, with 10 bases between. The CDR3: CASSQGSPLEQFF. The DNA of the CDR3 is TGCGCCAGCAGCCAAGGTAGCCCTCTTGAGCAGTTCTTC.

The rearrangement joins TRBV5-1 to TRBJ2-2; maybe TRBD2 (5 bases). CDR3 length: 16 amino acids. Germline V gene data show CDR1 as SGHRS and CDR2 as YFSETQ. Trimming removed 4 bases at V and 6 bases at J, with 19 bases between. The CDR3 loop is CASSTKGAPGAGELFF. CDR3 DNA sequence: TGCGCCAGCAGCACAAAGGGTGCGCCCGGGGCCGGGGAGCTGTTTTTT.

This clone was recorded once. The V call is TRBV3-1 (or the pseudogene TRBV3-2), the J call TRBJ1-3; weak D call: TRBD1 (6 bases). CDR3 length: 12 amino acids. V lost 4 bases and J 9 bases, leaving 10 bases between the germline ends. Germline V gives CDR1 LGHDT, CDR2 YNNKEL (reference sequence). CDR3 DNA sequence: TGTGCCAGCAGCCCGGAAGGGGGCACCATATATTTT. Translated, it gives CASSPEGGTIYF.

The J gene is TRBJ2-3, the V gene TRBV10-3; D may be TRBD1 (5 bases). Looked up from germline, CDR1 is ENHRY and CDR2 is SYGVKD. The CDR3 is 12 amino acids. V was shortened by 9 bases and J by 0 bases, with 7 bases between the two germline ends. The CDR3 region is CAIRGSTDTQYF. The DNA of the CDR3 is TGTGCCATTAGGGGTAGCACAGATACGCAGTATTTT.

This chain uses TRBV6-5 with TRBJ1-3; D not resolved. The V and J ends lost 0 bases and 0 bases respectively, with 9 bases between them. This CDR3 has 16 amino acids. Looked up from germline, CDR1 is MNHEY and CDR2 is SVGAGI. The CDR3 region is CASSYSRQNSGNTIYF. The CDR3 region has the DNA TGTGCCAGCAGTTACTCGAGGCAGAACTCTGGAAACACCATATATTTT.

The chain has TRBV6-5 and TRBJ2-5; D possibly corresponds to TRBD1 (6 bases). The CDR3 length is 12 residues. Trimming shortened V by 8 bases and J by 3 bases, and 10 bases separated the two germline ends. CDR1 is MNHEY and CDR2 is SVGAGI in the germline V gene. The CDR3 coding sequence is TGTGCCAGCGGAGACAGGAAAGAGACCCAGTACTTC. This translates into CASGDRKETQYF.

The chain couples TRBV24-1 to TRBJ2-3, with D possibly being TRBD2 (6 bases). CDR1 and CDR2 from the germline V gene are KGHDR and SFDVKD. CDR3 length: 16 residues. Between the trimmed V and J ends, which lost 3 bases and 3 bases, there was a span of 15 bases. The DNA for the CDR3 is TGTGCCACCAGTGATAACCGGGACTCCAATACAGATACGCAGTATTTT. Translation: CATSDNRDSNTDTQYF.

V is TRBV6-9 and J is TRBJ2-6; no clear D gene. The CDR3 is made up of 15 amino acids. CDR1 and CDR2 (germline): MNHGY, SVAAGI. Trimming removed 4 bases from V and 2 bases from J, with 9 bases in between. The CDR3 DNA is TGTGCCAGCAGTTCTCAATCGGCTGGGGCCAACGTCCTGACTTTC. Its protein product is CASSSQSAGANVLTF.

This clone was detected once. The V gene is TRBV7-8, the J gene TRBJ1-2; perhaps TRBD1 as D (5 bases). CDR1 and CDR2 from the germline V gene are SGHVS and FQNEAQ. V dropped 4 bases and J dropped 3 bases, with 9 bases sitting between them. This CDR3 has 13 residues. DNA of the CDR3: TGTGCCAGCAGCTCCGACAGAGACTATGGCTACACCTTC. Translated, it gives CASSSDRDYGYTF.

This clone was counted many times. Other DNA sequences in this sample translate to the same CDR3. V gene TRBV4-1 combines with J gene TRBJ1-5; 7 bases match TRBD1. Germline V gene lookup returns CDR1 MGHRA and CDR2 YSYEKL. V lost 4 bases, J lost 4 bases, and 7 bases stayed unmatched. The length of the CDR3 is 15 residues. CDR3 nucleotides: TGCGCCAGCAGCCCCCAGGGGGGTCTGAATCAGCCCCAGCATTTT. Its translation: CASSPQGGLNQPQHF.

The CDR3 reads CASSEPPAGNYEQYF. Written as DNA, the CDR3 is TGTGCCAGCAGTGAGCCCCCAGCGGGAAACTACGAGCAGTACTTC. The chain carries TRBV6-1 and TRBJ2-7, with 7 bases identical to TRBD2. In germline, CDR1 is MNHNS, CDR2 SASEGT. V was clipped by 3 bases and J by 3 bases; unmatched bases: 8. The CDR3 has 15 amino acids.

CDR3 amino acids: CASSPRGMYYTGELFF. CDR3 DNA sequence: TGTGCCAGCAGCCCCCGGGGGATGTATTACACCGGGGAGCTGTTTTTT. The rearrangement links TRBV9 to TRBJ2-2; TRBD2 might be the D (6 bases). The germline V and J ends were trimmed by 4 bases and 3 bases, with 16 bases remaining between them. CDR3 size: 16 residues. Germline CDR1 reads SGDLS; CDR2 reads YYNGEE.

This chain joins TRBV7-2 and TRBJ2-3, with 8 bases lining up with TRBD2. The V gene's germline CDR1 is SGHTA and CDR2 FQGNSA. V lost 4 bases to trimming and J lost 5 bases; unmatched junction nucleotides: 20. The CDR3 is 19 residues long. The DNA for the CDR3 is TGTGCCAGCAGCTCCGGGTTGGGGATCCCGGGAGGGAGAGGAGATACGCAGTATTTT. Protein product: CASSSGLGIPGGRGDTQYF.

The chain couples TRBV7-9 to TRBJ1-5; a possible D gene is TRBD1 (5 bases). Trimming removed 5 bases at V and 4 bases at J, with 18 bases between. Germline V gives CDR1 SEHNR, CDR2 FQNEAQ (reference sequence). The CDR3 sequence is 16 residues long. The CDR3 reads CASSDGGTGNNQPQHF. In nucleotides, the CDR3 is TGTGCCAGCAGCGACGGCGGGACGGGTAATAATCAGCCCCAGCATTTT.

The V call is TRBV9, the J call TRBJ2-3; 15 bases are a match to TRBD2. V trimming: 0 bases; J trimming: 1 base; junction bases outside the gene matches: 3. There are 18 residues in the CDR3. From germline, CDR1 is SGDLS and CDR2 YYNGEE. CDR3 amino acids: CASSVAGLAGGGTDTQYF. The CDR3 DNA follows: TGTGCCAGCAGCGTAGCGGGACTAGCGGGGGGTGGCACAGATACGCAGTATTTT.

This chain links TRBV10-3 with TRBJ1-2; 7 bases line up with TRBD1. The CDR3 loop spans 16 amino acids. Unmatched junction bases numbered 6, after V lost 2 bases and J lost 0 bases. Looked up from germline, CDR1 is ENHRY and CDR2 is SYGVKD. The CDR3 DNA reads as TGTGCCATCAGTGAGCTGGGGGACAGTGCTAACTATGGCTACACCTTC. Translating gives CAISELGDSANYGYTF.

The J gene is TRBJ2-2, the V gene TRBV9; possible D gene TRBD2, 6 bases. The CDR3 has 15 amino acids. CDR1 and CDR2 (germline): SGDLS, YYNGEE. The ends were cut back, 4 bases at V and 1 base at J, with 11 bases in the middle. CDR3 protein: CASSTRGGNTGELFF. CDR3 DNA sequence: TGTGCCAGCAGCACGCGGGGCGGGAACACCGGGGAGCTGTTTTTT.

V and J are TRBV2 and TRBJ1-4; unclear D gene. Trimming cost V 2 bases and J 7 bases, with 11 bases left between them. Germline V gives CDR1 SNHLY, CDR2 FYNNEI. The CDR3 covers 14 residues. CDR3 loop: CASSESRGTEKLFF. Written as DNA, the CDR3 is TGTGCCAGCAGTGAATCTCGGGGTACTGAAAAACTGTTTTTT.

In nucleotides, the CDR3 is TGTGCCAGCAGCACACGGACAGGCTCGAACACCGGGGAGCTGTTTTTT. Amino acid sequence: CASSTRTGSNTGELFF. This sequence joins TRBV11-3 and TRBJ2-2; 7 bases line up with TRBD1. Germline V gene sequence: CDR1 SGHNT, CDR2 YENEEA. The CDR3 sequence is 16 residues long. Trimming cost V 5 bases and J 0 bases; bases outside gene matches: 6.

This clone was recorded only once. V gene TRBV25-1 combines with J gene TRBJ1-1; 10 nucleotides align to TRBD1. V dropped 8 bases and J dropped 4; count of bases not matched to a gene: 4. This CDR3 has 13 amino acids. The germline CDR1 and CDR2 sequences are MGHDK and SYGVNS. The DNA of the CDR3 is TGTGCCAGCGGGACAGGGGTTGGCACTGAAGCTTTCTTT. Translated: CASGTGVGTEAFF.

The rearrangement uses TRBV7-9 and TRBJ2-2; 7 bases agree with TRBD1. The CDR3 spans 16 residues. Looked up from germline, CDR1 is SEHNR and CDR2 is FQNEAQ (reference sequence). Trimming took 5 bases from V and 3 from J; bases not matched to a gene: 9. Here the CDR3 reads CASSPGSRGHTGELFF. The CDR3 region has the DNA TGTGCCAGCAGCCCAGGGTCAAGGGGGCACACCGGGGAGCTGTTTTTT.

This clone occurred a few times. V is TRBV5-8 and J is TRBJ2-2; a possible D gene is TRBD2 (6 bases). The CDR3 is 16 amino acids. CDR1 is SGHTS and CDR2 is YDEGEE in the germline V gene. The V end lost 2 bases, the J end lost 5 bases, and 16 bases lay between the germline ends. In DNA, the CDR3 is TGTGCCAGCAGCTTATTCCGCGGGACCACGACCGGGGAGCTGTTTTTT. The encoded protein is CASSLFRGTTTGELFF.

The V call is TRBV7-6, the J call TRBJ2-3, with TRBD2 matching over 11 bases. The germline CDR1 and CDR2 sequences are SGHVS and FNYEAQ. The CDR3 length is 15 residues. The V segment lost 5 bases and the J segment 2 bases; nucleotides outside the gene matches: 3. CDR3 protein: CASSPGLAATDTQYF. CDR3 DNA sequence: TGTGCCAGCAGCCCGGGACTAGCGGCCACAGATACGCAGTATTTT.

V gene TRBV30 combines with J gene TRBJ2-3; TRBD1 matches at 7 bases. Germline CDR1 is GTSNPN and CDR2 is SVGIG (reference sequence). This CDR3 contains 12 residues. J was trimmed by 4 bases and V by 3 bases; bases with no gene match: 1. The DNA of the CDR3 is TGTGCCTGGAGCCAGGGGGCAGATACGCAGTATTTT. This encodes CAWSQGADTQYF. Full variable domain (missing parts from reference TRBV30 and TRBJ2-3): SQTIHQWPATLVQPVGSPLSLECTVEGTSNPNLYWYRQAAGRGLQLLFYSVGIGQISSEVPQNLSASRPQDRQFILSSKKLLLSDSGFYLCAWSQGADTQYFGPGTRLTVL.

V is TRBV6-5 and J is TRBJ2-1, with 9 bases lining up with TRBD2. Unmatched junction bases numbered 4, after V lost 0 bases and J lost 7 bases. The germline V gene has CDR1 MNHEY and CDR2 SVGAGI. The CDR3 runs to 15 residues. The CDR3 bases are TGTGCCAGCAGTTACTCTCTAGCGGGGTGGAATGAGCAGTTCTTC. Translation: CASSYSLAGWNEQFF.

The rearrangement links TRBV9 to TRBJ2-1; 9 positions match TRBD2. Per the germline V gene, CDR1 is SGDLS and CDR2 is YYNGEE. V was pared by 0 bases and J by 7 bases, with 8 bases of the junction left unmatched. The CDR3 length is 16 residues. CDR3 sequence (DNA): TGTGCCAGCAGCGTAGGACCGGCGGGAGGGCGTAATGAGCAGTTCTTC. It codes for CASSVGPAGGRNEQFF.

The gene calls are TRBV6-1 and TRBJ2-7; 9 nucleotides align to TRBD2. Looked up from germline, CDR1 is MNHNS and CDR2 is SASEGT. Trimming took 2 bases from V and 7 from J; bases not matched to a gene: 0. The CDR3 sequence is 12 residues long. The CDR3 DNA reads TGTGCCAGCAGTGAACTAGCGGGGGAGCAGTACGTC. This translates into CASSELAGEQYV.

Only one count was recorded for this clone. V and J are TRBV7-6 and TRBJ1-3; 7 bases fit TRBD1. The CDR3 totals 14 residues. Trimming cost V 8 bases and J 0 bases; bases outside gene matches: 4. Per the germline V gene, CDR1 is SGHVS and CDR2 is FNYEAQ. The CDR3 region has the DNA TGTGCCAGCGGGACAGTGAGCTCTGGAAACACCATATATTTT. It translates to CASGTVSSGNTIYF.